This T cell receptor (beta chain) was profiled in a study of Tregs in tolerant kidney transplant recipients. Trimming removed 0 bases from V and 8 bases from J, with 13 bases in between. This CDR3 contains 14 residues. CDR1 is SEHNR, CDR2 FQNEAQ, per germline (reference sequence). This clone was detected only once. Antigen specificity is unknown. Points from the study as a whole: Some patients' samples used different primers over time, so nucleotide sequences weren't comparable. This study did not directly address biological reproducibility.

Sequenced by immunoSEQ multiplex PCR; TCRdb stores in-frame clones only, minus some. Among tens of thousands of clones listed, around 93% were seen once. V and J are TRBV7-9 and TRBJ1-2; no clear D gene. The source is a human donor who received a combined kidney and bone marrow transplant. This material consisted of Tregs from blood, taken before the transplant. As DNA, the CDR3 is TGTGCCAGCAGCTTAGCGGGTGAGGGAGGAGGCTACACCTTC. Its protein is CASSLAGEGGGYTF.